This is a list of T cell receptor beta chains from one sample in a study of CD8 T cell repertoires and HIV-1 epitope variants. Their antigens remain unidentified. The protocol was immunoSEQ multiplex PCR, while the TCRdb copy is restricted to in-frame clones and leaves out a portion. Here the sample spans approximately 6,300 clones, 60% to 70% being singletons. What was sequenced was cultured CD8+ T cells derived from PBMCs. These receptors all come from a male donor with HIV. Both conserved end residues are part of each CDR3. The order of the fields is clone size, V gene, J gene, D gene, CDR3 DNA, CDR3 protein. A D gene is named only where the DNA matches it firmly. Size tells how often a clone was seen (once, few, many) or the class of an expanded clone, and some rows leave it out.

abundance: -
v_gene: TRBV5-6
j_gene: TRBJ2-7
d_gene: -
CDR3nt: TGTGCCAGCAGCTTGAGACGCTACGAGCAGTACTTC
CDR3aa: CASSLRRYEQYF

abundance: few
v_gene: TRBV27
j_gene: TRBJ1-6
d_gene: -
CDR3nt: TGTGCCAGCAGTCCCGACTGGTCCTCACCCCTCCACTTT
CDR3aa: CASSPDWSSPLHF

abundance: -
v_gene: TRBV19
j_gene: TRBJ2-1
d_gene: -
CDR3nt: TGTGCCACCGAAACTAGCACCTACAATGAGCAGTTCTTC
CDR3aa: CATETSTYNEQFF

abundance: -
v_gene: TRBV6-6
j_gene: TRBJ1-1
d_gene: -
CDR3nt: TGTGCCAGCAGCCCCGGGCCTGAAGCTTTCTTT
CDR3aa: CASSPGPEAFF

abundance: -
v_gene: TRBV6-4
j_gene: TRBJ1-2
d_gene: -
CDR3nt: TGTGCCAGCAGTCCGGGGCCGGCCTCCAACTATGGCTACACCTTC
CDR3aa: CASSPGPASNYGYTF

abundance: once
v_gene: TRBV4-3
j_gene: TRBJ2-7
d_gene: -
CDR3nt: TGCGCCAGCAGCCAAGAGAACCACGAGCAGTACTTC
CDR3aa: CASSQENHEQYF

abundance: -
v_gene: TRBV6-9
j_gene: TRBJ2-7
d_gene: -
CDR3nt: TGTGCCAGCAGCCCGGGACGGAACTACGAGCAGTACTTC
CDR3aa: CASSPGRNYEQYF

abundance: -
v_gene: TRBV5-4
j_gene: TRBJ2-2
d_gene: TRBD2
CDR3nt: TGTGCCAGCAGCTCGGCGGGAGGGTCTCGAGAGGGGGAGCTGTTTTTT
CDR3aa: CASSSAGGSREGELFF

abundance: few
v_gene: TRBV5-4
j_gene: TRBJ1-1
d_gene: TRBD1
CDR3nt: TGTGCCAGCAGCCGTGAGACAGGGGCCACTGAAGCTTTCTTT
CDR3aa: CASSRETGATEAFF

abundance: few
v_gene: TRBV5-6
j_gene: TRBJ2-7
d_gene: -
CDR3nt: TGTGCCAGCAGCCGGTGGGGCGGTAAGGAGAAGGCGAACGAGCAGTACTTC
CDR3aa: CASSRWGGKEKANEQYF

abundance: -
v_gene: TRBV10-1
j_gene: TRBJ2-6
d_gene: -
CDR3nt: TGCGCCAGCGGGCTCTCTGGGGCCAACGTCCTGACTTTC
CDR3aa: CASGLSGANVLTF

abundance: -
v_gene: TRBV19
j_gene: TRBJ1-1
d_gene: -
CDR3nt: TGTGCCACCAACGGGGCAGGGGTGGGCACTGAAGCTTTCTTT
CDR3aa: CATNGAGVGTEAFF

abundance: once
v_gene: TRBV9
j_gene: TRBJ2-5
d_gene: -
CDR3nt: TGTGCCAGCAGCGTAGGAGACAGAAAAGAGACCCAGTACTTC
CDR3aa: CASSVGDRKETQYF

abundance: -
v_gene: TRBV27
j_gene: TRBJ2-7
d_gene: -
CDR3nt: TGTGCCAGCAGCAAAAGGATAGGGGTCCGATCCTACGAGCAGTACTTC
CDR3aa: CASSKRIGVRSYEQYF

abundance: -
v_gene: TRBV28
j_gene: TRBJ2-5
d_gene: -
CDR3nt: TGTGCCAGCATTGCCGAGGACGGGGAAGAGACCCAGTACTTC
CDR3aa: CASIAEDGEETQYF

abundance: -
v_gene: TRBV7-7
j_gene: TRBJ2-2
d_gene: -
CDR3nt: TGTGCCAGCAGCTCTTCCGCCGGGGAGCTGTTTTTT
CDR3aa: CASSSSAGELFF

abundance: -
v_gene: TRBV6-6
j_gene: TRBJ1-1
d_gene: TRBD1
CDR3nt: TGTGCCAGCAGGGAGAGACAGGGTGTAGCTGAAGCTTTCTTT
CDR3aa: CASRERQGVAEAFF

abundance: few
v_gene: TRBV6-5
j_gene: TRBJ1-5
d_gene: TRBD1
CDR3nt: TGTGCCACATCAGGGGGCGTTCGCAATCAGCCCCAGCATTTT
CDR3aa: CATSGGVRNQPQHF

abundance: -
v_gene: TRBV7-2
j_gene: TRBJ1-1
d_gene: -
CDR3nt: TGTGCCAGCCTGGGCCGTCACACTGAAGCTTTCTTT
CDR3aa: CASLGRHTEAFF

abundance: -
v_gene: TRBV19
j_gene: TRBJ2-3
d_gene: TRBD1
CDR3nt: TGTGCCAGTAGGGCCTCAGGGGGCGTCTCAGATACGCAGTATTTT
CDR3aa: CASRASGGVSDTQYF

abundance: medium-sized
v_gene: TRBV5-1
j_gene: TRBJ1-5
d_gene: TRBD1
CDR3nt: TGCGCCAGCAGCCCGACAGGGCATCAGCCCCAGCATTTT
CDR3aa: CASSPTGHQPQHF

abundance: -
v_gene: TRBV9
j_gene: TRBJ2-2
d_gene: -
CDR3nt: TGTGCCAGCAGCCCCCGATCCCCGGCAGGTAAGACGAACACCGGGGAGCTGTTTTTT
CDR3aa: CASSPRSPAGKTNTGELFF

abundance: -
v_gene: TRBV18
j_gene: TRBJ2-1
d_gene: TRBD1
CDR3nt: TGTGCCAGCTCACCACGACCCGCAGGGGGACCCTACAATGAGCAGTTCTTC
CDR3aa: CASSPRPAGGPYNEQFF

abundance: medium-sized
v_gene: TRBV7-8
j_gene: TRBJ2-1
d_gene: -
CDR3nt: TGTGCCAGCAGCTTAGATAGCTCCTACAATGAGCAGTTCTTC
CDR3aa: CASSLDSSYNEQFF

abundance: -
v_gene: TRBV6-1
j_gene: TRBJ2-7
d_gene: -
CDR3nt: TGTGCCAGCAGTGGGGGTTACGAGCAGTACTTC
CDR3aa: CASSGGYEQYF

abundance: -
v_gene: TRBV6-1
j_gene: TRBJ2-3
d_gene: -
CDR3nt: TGTGCCAGCAGAGACGGACAGTTAACGGGAGATACGCAGTATTTT
CDR3aa: CASRDGQLTGDTQYF

abundance: few
v_gene: TRBV6-1
j_gene: TRBJ1-2
d_gene: TRBD1
CDR3nt: TGTGCCAGCAGTGTTGAACAGGGGGCAACCAACTATGGCTACACCTTC
CDR3aa: CASSVEQGATNYGYTF

abundance: -
v_gene: TRBV4-1
j_gene: TRBJ1-3
d_gene: -
CDR3nt: TGCGCCAGCAGCCAAGATCGGACGGCTGGAAACACCATATATTTT
CDR3aa: CASSQDRTAGNTIYF

abundance: few
v_gene: TRBV5-8
j_gene: TRBJ2-3
d_gene: -
CDR3nt: TGTGCCAGCAGCTTGTATGGGGATAGCACAGATACGCAGTATTTT
CDR3aa: CASSLYGDSTDTQYF

abundance: few
v_gene: TRBV28
j_gene: TRBJ2-1
d_gene: -
CDR3nt: TGTGCCAGCAGTTATCGGGACTTGGGATTAAATGAGCAGTTCTTC
CDR3aa: CASSYRDLGLNEQFF

abundance: -
v_gene: TRBV18
j_gene: TRBJ2-3
d_gene: -
CDR3nt: TGTGCCAGCTCACTAGGCGCCCAAGGGAGGACAGATACGCAGTATTTT
CDR3aa: CASSLGAQGRTDTQYF

abundance: -
v_gene: TRBV9
j_gene: TRBJ2-3
d_gene: -
CDR3nt: TGTGCCAGCAGCGTAGAAGCGGAAAGCACAGATACGCAGTATTTT
CDR3aa: CASSVEAESTDTQYF

abundance: -
v_gene: TRBV7-7
j_gene: TRBJ2-1
d_gene: -
CDR3nt: TGTGCTAGCAGCGCGCAAGGGGTAAGCTCCTACAATGAGCAGTTCTTC
CDR3aa: CASSAQGVSSYNEQFF

abundance: few
v_gene: TRBV11-3
j_gene: TRBJ2-1
d_gene: -
CDR3nt: TGTGCCAGCAGTTTCCGGTCGTACAATGAGCAGTTCTTC
CDR3aa: CASSFRSYNEQFF

abundance: -
v_gene: TRBV4-2
j_gene: TRBJ2-1
d_gene: -
CDR3nt: TGTGCCAGCAGCTCCAGACCGAATGAGCAGTTCTTC
CDR3aa: CASSSRPNEQFF

abundance: few
v_gene: TRBV5-8
j_gene: TRBJ2-3
d_gene: TRBD2
CDR3nt: TGTGCCAGCAGCCCCACTAGCGGGAAAGATACAGATACGCAGTATTTT
CDR3aa: CASSPTSGKDTDTQYF

abundance: -
v_gene: TRBV28
j_gene: TRBJ2-1
d_gene: TRBD2
CDR3nt: TGTGCCAGCGGGGGGGACTACAATGAGCAGTTCTTC
CDR3aa: CASGGDYNEQFF

abundance: -
v_gene: TRBV27
j_gene: TRBJ2-3
d_gene: -
CDR3nt: TGTGCCAGCACAAACCCCCCAGATACGCAGTATTTT
CDR3aa: CASTNPPDTQYF

abundance: -
v_gene: TRBV7-9
j_gene: TRBJ2-3
d_gene: TRBD2
CDR3nt: TGTGCCAGCAGCTTGAGCGGGAGGTCAGATACGCAGTATTTT
CDR3aa: CASSLSGRSDTQYF

abundance: -
v_gene: TRBV27
j_gene: TRBJ1-2
d_gene: -
CDR3nt: TGTGCCAGCGCCCCGACGGCAACTAACTATGGCTACACCTTC
CDR3aa: CASAPTATNYGYTF

abundance: -
v_gene: TRBV29-1
j_gene: TRBJ1-2
d_gene: -
CDR3nt: TGCAGCGTTCCAGGCGGATCGGCCTTTGGCTACACCTTC
CDR3aa: CSVPGGSAFGYTF

abundance: -
v_gene: TRBV18
j_gene: TRBJ2-5
d_gene: -
CDR3nt: TGTGCCAGCTCACCCGGACAGTTCAGGGAGACCCAGTACTTC
CDR3aa: CASSPGQFRETQYF

abundance: -
v_gene: TRBV30
j_gene: TRBJ1-3
d_gene: -
CDR3nt: TGTGCCTGGAGTCTGTTCTCTGGAAACACCATATATTTT
CDR3aa: CAWSLFSGNTIYF

abundance: -
v_gene: TRBV27
j_gene: TRBJ2-7
d_gene: -
CDR3nt: TGTGCCAGCAGTTTACAGGGCGGGTCCTACGAGCAGTACTTC
CDR3aa: CASSLQGGSYEQYF

abundance: -
v_gene: TRBV5-1
j_gene: TRBJ2-7
d_gene: -
CDR3nt: TGCGCCAGCAGCTTGGGGCCGGACAGCTACGAGCAGTACTTC
CDR3aa: CASSLGPDSYEQYF

abundance: -
v_gene: TRBV28
j_gene: TRBJ2-1
d_gene: TRBD1
CDR3nt: TGTGCCAGCAGTTTGGGACAGGGGTTGGATGAGCAGTTCTTC
CDR3aa: CASSLGQGLDEQFF

abundance: -
v_gene: TRBV19
j_gene: TRBJ2-1
d_gene: TRBD2
CDR3nt: TGTGCCAGTAGTATAGGGACTAGCGGTTACAATGAGCAGTTCTTC
CDR3aa: CASSIGTSGYNEQFF

abundance: few
v_gene: TRBV19
j_gene: TRBJ1-1
d_gene: -
CDR3nt: TGTGCCAGTAGAACGCAGGGCAACCTGGACACTGAAGCTTTCTTT
CDR3aa: CASRTQGNLDTEAFF

abundance: -
v_gene: TRBV4-1
j_gene: TRBJ2-3
d_gene: TRBD2
CDR3nt: TGCGCCAGCACCCTAAGCGGGAGCGTCGAGTCCACAGATACGCAGTATTTT
CDR3aa: CASTLSGSVESTDTQYF

abundance: -
v_gene: TRBV6-1
j_gene: TRBJ1-1
d_gene: -
CDR3nt: TGTGCCAGCATAAAGACACCGTCAACGCAAACTGAAGCTTTCTTT
CDR3aa: CASIKTPSTQTEAFF